The rows below give T cell receptor beta chains drawn from one sample of a study of T cells in Graves' hyperthyroidism and ophthalmopathy. TCRdb recomputed calls from the multiplex PCR reads with MiXCR, one row per CDR3 protein. Of 550,000 to 700,000 distinct CDR3 sequences in the sample, 46% were seen once. The sequencing input was peripheral blood or thyroid tissue (not recorded which). These receptors originate from an adult woman with Graves' disease, either hyperthyroidism or ophthalmopathy (not recorded which). The CDR3 runs from the conserved cysteine through the conserved F or W. The D gene is left open where the match is weak. Size values are once, few and many counts, or a class for expanded clones, and some rows have none.

J gene | clone size | D gene | CDR3 length | V gene | CDR3 protein | CDR3 DNA
TRBJ2-2 | few | TRBD1 | 15 | TRBV7-2 | CASSYERQGNGELFF | TGTGCCAGCAGCTACGAACGACAGGGGAACGGGGAGCTGTTTTTT
TRBJ2-7 | . | TRBD1 | 13 | TRBV7-8 | CASSFDRVPEQYF | TGTGCCAGCAGCTTTGACAGGGTACCCGAGCAGTACTTC
TRBJ2-5 | . | TRBD1 | 12 | TRBV15 | CATRWTGEAQYF | TGTGCCACCAGATGGACAGGGGAGGCCCAGTACTTC
TRBJ1-2 | once | . | 11 | TRBV20-1 | CSAGRSYGYTF | TGCAGTGCTGGACGGAGCTATGGCTACACCTTC
TRBJ2-7 | . | TRBD2 | 15 | TRBV29-1 | CSVELAGTSSYEQYF | TGCAGCGTTGAACTAGCGGGGACGAGCTCCTACGAGCAGTACTTC
TRBJ1-3 | many | . | 12 | TRBV19 | CASNHDLDTIYF | TGTGCCAGTAACCACGACTTGGACACCATATATTTT
TRBJ2-3 | . | . | 11 | TRBV10-3 | CAIRVGDTQYF | TGTGCCATCAGAGTGGGAGATACGCAGTATTTT
TRBJ2-7 | many | TRBD1 | 13 | TRBV5-5 | CASSTRTGDEQYF | TGTGCCAGCAGCACCCGGACAGGGGACGAGCAGTACTTC
TRBJ1-1 | many | TRBD1 | 16 | TRBV5-6 | CASRLWTGVMNTEAFF | TGTGCCAGCAGACTATGGACAGGGGTAATGAACACTGAAGCTTTCTTT
TRBJ1-5 | . | . | 12 | TRBV20-1 | CSAPTRGKGEHF | TGCAGTGCTCCAACTAGGGGTAAAGGCGAGCATTTT
TRBJ1-1 | many | TRBD1 | 15 | TRBV15 | CATSRSAAGGTEAFF | TGTGCCACCAGCAGATCTGCGGCAGGGGGCACTGAAGCTTTCTTT
TRBJ2-7 | few | TRBD1 | 15 | TRBV7-8 | CASSSGTGGHNEQYF | TGTGCCAGCAGCTCCGGGACAGGGGGCCATAACGAGCAGTACTTC
TRBJ2-7 | many | TRBD1 | 14 | TRBV20-1 | CSARKPGQGNEQYF | TGCAGTGCTAGGAAACCGGGACAGGGCAACGAGCAGTACTTC
TRBJ1-2 | few | TRBD1 | 16 | TRBV18 | CASSPFEGQGDYGYTF | TGTGCCAGCTCACCATTTGAAGGACAGGGAGACTATGGCTACACCTTC
TRBJ2-3 | few | TRBD2 | 15 | TRBV2 | CASSATGTRADTQYF | TGTGCCAGCAGTGCTACCGGGACTAGGGCAGATACGCAGTATTTT
TRBJ1-2 | few | TRBD1 | 16 | TRBV10-2 | CASRSLGAGGNYGYTF | TGCGCCAGCAGAAGCCTTGGGGCAGGGGGCAACTATGGCTACACCTTC
TRBJ1-1 | . | . | 16 | TRBV14 | CASSRSLGGGGHEAFF | TGTGCCAGCAGCCGCAGCTTAGGAGGGGGGGGACATGAAGCTTTCTTT
TRBJ2-1 | . | . | 11 | TRBV20-1 | CSAPYLDEQFF | TGCAGTGCTCCCTACCTGGATGAGCAGTTCTTC
TRBJ1-5 | many | . | 14 | TRBV19 | CASSNTRLGQPQHF | TGTGCCAGTAGTAATACCCGTTTGGGACAGCCCCAGCATTTT
TRBJ1-4 | . | . | 12 | TRBV29-1 | CSVDPTNEKLFF | TGCAGCGTAGACCCCACTAATGAAAAACTGTTTTTT
TRBJ2-7 | many | . | 14 | TRBV24-1 | CATSDLENTGEQYF | TGTGCCACCAGTGATCTCGAAAATACCGGGGAGCAGTACTTC
TRBJ1-6 | . | . | 13 | TRBV10-3 | CAISERTLQTLHF | TGTGCCATCAGTGAGCGCACCCTCCAGACCCTCCACTTT
TRBJ1-1 | few | . | 13 | TRBV7-9 | CASSLVPATEAFF | TGTGCCAGCAGCTTAGTACCAGCTACTGAAGCTTTCTTT
TRBJ2-2 | . | TRBD2 | 16 | TRBV19 | CGSSAAGGPKTGELFF | TGCGGGTCTTCTGCAGCGGGAGGGCCGAAAACCGGGGAGCTGTTTTTT
TRBJ1-2 | . | . | 10 | TRBV25-1 | CARVGYGYTF | TGTGCTAGGGTGGGCTATGGCTACACCTTC
TRBJ2-5 | many | . | 14 | TRBV19 | CASSTHQSQETQYF | TGTGCCAGTAGTACTCACCAGTCCCAAGAGACCCAGTACTTC
TRBJ1-4 | many | . | 13 | TRBV11-2 | CASSLGRNSKLFF | TGTGCCAGCAGCTTAGGCCGAAACAGTAAGCTGTTTTTT
TRBJ1-5 | . | . | 13 | TRBV10-3 | CAISELGAETQHF | TGTGCCATCAGTGAGTTGGGCGCAGAGACCCAGCATTTT